Below, 27 T cell receptor beta chains from the same sample are listed, as sequenced in a study of identical twins. One entry per CDR3 protein results from TCRdb running MiXCR on the 5' RACE reads. The sample lists around 530,000 distinct CDR3 sequences; 15% were seen once. These data were likewise used in another study, on yellow fever vaccine responses in identical twins.

Sequencing was done on a sample of CD4+ T cells sorted from blood. The receptor set was obtained from a woman in her late teens or twenties in good health.

This clonotype was seen more than once but under ten times. The chain carries TRBV2 and TRBJ1-2; tentative D call: TRBD1 (5 bases). Trimming took 5 bases from V and 3 from J, leaving 13 bases between them. Germline V CDR1 and CDR2: SNHLY, FYNNEI. The CDR3 is 14 residues long. In DNA form, the CDR3 reads TGTGCCAGCAGTCCATCCGGGGCGTACTATGGCTACACCTTC. Translation: CASSPSGAYYGYTF.

The CDR3 DNA reads TGTGCCAGCAGTTTAAGACCAGTCTCCTACGAGCAGTACTTC. Translation gives CASSLRPVSYEQYF. V usage is TRBV12-3 or TRBV12-4 and J usage is TRBJ2-7; no firm D call. The CDR3 consists of 14 residues. V was cut by 2 bases and J by 0 bases, with 8 bases left in between.

The chain joins TRBV2 to TRBJ2-2; no reliable D call. The CDR3 runs to 12 residues. Deletions cut 6 bases from V and 7 bases from J, with 9 bases between. Germline lookup yields CDR1 SNHLY and CDR2 FYNNEI. The CDR3 is CASRAYLGELFF. The DNA for the CDR3 is TGTGCCAGCAGAGCATACCTCGGGGAGCTGTTTTTT.

The V and J genes are TRBV6-5 and TRBJ1-1; D not certain. Germline V gene data show CDR1 as MNHEY and CDR2 as SVGAGI. Trimming stripped 5 bases from V and 6 bases from J, with 10 bases between. CDR3 length: 12 amino acids. The CDR3 protein is CASSTSWAEAFF. The CDR3 DNA is TGTGCCAGCAGTACTAGTTGGGCTGAAGCTTTCTTT.

This clonotype was picked up a small number of times. This chain joins TRBV4-1 and TRBJ2-2, with 7 bases that match TRBD2. With V trimmed by 1 base and J by 2 bases, 4 bases remained unmatched. CDR3 size: 16 residues. Germline CDR1 reads MGHRA; CDR2 reads YSYEKL. The CDR3 protein is CASSQVAGANTGELFF. The CDR3 DNA is TGCGCCAGCAGCCAAGTGGCGGGAGCCAACACCGGGGAGCTGTTTTTT.

CDR3 nucleotide sequence: TGTGCCAGCAGTTCCTCCGGGACAGGGCAAAACTACGAGCAGTACTTC. Its translation: CASSSSGTGQNYEQYF. The rearrangement uses TRBV28 and TRBJ2-7; 9 bases map to TRBD1. In germline, CDR1 is MDHEN, CDR2 SYDVKM. Germline trimming cut 4 bases from V and 3 bases from J; bases unmatched to any gene: 10. There are 16 residues in the CDR3.

The chain uses TRBV5-6 and TRBJ1-1; D unresolved. V was clipped by 0 bases and J by 3 bases, with 9 bases between them. Germline lookup yields CDR1 SGHDT and CDR2 YYEEEE. This CDR3 is built from 14 residues. This CDR3 reads CASSLGVTYTEAFF. DNA for the CDR3: TGTGCCAGCAGCTTGGGGGTGACGTACACTGAAGCTTTCTTT.

The J gene is TRBJ1-2, the V gene TRBV25-1; unclear D gene. Germline V gives CDR1 MGHDK, CDR2 SYGVNS. There are 15 residues in the CDR3. Trimming left V 5 bases short and J 0 bases short, with 13 bases between. The CDR3 DNA is TGTGCCAGCAGTTGGCGAGACACTTCTAACTATGGCTACACCTTC. Translated: CASSWRDTSNYGYTF.

This clonotype showed up just a few times. V is TRBV20-1 and J is TRBJ2-3; D call uncertain. The V gene lost 3 bases and the J gene lost 5 bases, with 6 bases spanning the gap. The germline CDR1 and CDR2 sequences are DFQATT and SNEGSKA (reference sequence). The CDR3 has 11 amino acids. The CDR3 reads CSASRIDTQYF. The CDR3 DNA is TGCAGTGCTAGCCGGATAGATACGCAGTATTTT.

This sequence joins TRBV20-1 and TRBJ1-5; the match to TRBD1 covers 10 bases. The germline V gene has CDR1 DFQATT and CDR2 SNEGSKA (reference sequence). The CDR3 has 15 residues. The junction had 9 bases not matched to a gene; V was cut back by 6 bases and J by 4 bases. The CDR3 nucleotides are TGCAGTGCGGGGCAGGACAGGGGGTCAAATCAGCCCCAGCATTTT. It translates to CSAGQDRGSNQPQHF.

The genes are TRBV6-2 or TRBV6-3 and TRBJ2-6; TRBD1 is a possible D gene (7 bases). The length of the CDR3 is 16 residues. Per germline, CDR1 MNHEY and CDR2 SVGEGT. V was pared by 6 bases and J by 0 bases, with 12 bases between. The CDR3 is CASSIRGDSGANVLTF. Written as DNA, the CDR3 is TGTGCCAGCAGCATCAGGGGGGACTCTGGGGCCAACGTCCTGACTTTC.

The V and J genes are TRBV25-1 and TRBJ2-2; TRBD1 agrees at 7 bases. The ends lost 1 base at V and 8 bases at J; junction bases unmatched: 4. Germline values: CDR1 MGHDK, CDR2 SYGVNS. The CDR3 runs to 14 residues. CDR3 nucleotide sequence: TGTGCCAGCAGTGAATGGACAGGCGGGGGGGAGCTGTTTTTT. Translating gives CASSEWTGGGELFF.

This sequence joins TRBV27 and TRBJ2-5; 9 bases align to TRBD1. Germline V gives CDR1 MNHEY, CDR2 SMNVEV (reference sequence). This CDR3 comprises 16 residues. The V gene end was trimmed by 7 bases and the J gene end by 5 bases; junction bases not matched to a gene: 14. The CDR3 region is CASNYGTGSLGETQYF. The CDR3 bases are TGTGCCAGCAACTATGGGACAGGGTCACTGGGGGAGACCCAGTACTTC.

V usage is TRBV6-1 and J usage is TRBJ2-1, with D hard to call. CDR3 length: 14 residues. Trimming pared 5 bases from V and 6 bases from J, leaving 14 bases between. The germline gives CDR1 MNHNS, CDR2 SASEGT. CDR3 nucleotide sequence: TGTGCCAGCAGTCAGAGTTTCGGGTCCAATGAGCAGTTCTTC. It translates to CASSQSFGSNEQFF.

This clonotype was picked up a small number of times. The V gene is TRBV6-5, the J gene TRBJ2-7; 8 bases align to TRBD1. CDR1 is MNHEY, CDR2 SVGAGI, per germline. Trimming removed 2 bases from V and 2 bases from J; junction bases left unmatched: 5. The CDR3 extends over 15 amino acids. The CDR3 region is CASSYQGQATYEQYF. The CDR3 coding sequence is TGTGCCAGCAGTTACCAGGGACAGGCGACCTACGAGCAGTACTTC.

This rearrangement joins TRBV6-2 or TRBV6-3 to TRBJ1-5; tentatively, D is TRBD1 (6 bases). This CDR3 has 15 residues. V lost 0 bases and J 5 bases, leaving 11 bases between the germline ends. The germline V gene has CDR1 MNHEY and CDR2 SVGEGT. CDR3 residues: CASSYSEGVDQPQHF. CDR3 in DNA: TGTGCCAGCAGTTACTCGGAGGGGGTCGATCAGCCCCAGCATTTT.

This clonotype has only a few counts. This sequence joins TRBV6-5 and TRBJ2-1; D is perhaps TRBD2 (5 bases). Germline loops: CDR1 MNHEY, CDR2 SVGAGI. The CDR3 has 15 amino acids. V dropped 4 bases and J dropped 6 bases, with 16 bases sitting between them. CDR3 coding DNA: TGTGCCAGCAGTTCCGTCGGCCGGGGAATCAATGAGCAGTTCTTC. Its translation: CASSSVGRGINEQFF.

This clonotype has a handful of counts. The rearrangement joins TRBV3-1 to TRBJ2-1, with a weak D call TRBD1 (6 bases). This CDR3 is built from 13 residues. The V gene's germline CDR1 is LGHDT and CDR2 YNNKEL (reference sequence). The V end was cut by 4 bases, the J end by 6 bases, with 10 bases between. The CDR3 DNA is TGTGCCAGCAGCCGGCTACAGGGCAATGAGCAGTTCTTC. Protein product: CASSRLQGNEQFF.

This clonotype was seen only a few times. The chain recombines TRBV20-1 with TRBJ1-1; 7 nucleotides match TRBD1. Germline CDR1 and CDR2: DFQATT and SNEGSKA (reference sequence). Trimming at V came to 1 base and at J to 3 bases, leaving 2 bases not matched to a gene. The CDR3 spans 13 residues. The CDR3 spells CSARGQGHTEAFF. The CDR3 DNA follows: TGCAGTGCTAGAGGACAGGGCCACACTGAAGCTTTCTTT.

In this sample, this clonotype turned up a few times. V usage is TRBV6-1 and J usage is TRBJ2-5; 8 bases are a match to TRBD2. Germline CDR1 and CDR2: MNHNS and SASEGT. CDR3 length: 15 residues. Losses at the gene ends were 5 bases for V and 7 bases for J; bases not matched to a gene: 12. CDR3 in amino acids: CASSPGGGPGGTQYF. CDR3 DNA: TGTGCCAGCAGTCCCGGGGGGGGACCCGGCGGGACCCAGTACTTC.

The rearrangement joins TRBV3-1 to TRBJ2-3, with TRBD2 matching 7 bases. V gave up 5 bases and J gave up 0 bases; unmatched junction bases: 5. Germline CDR1 is LGHDT and CDR2 is YNNKEL (reference sequence). The CDR3 is made up of 15 amino acids. The CDR3 is CASSSRGVSTDTQYF. The CDR3 nucleotides are TGTGCCAGCAGCTCCCGGGGGGTTAGCACAGATACGCAGTATTTT.

The chain recombines TRBV7-8 with TRBJ2-7; D perhaps matches TRBD1 (6 bases). Germline V gives CDR1 SGHVS, CDR2 FQNEAQ. Trimming cost V 0 bases and J 0 bases, with 15 bases left between them. The length of the CDR3 is 17 residues. The CDR3 sequence: CASSLAEAGETSYEQYV. In nucleotides, the CDR3 is TGTGCCAGCAGCTTAGCTGAGGCAGGGGAAACCTCCTACGAGCAGTACGTC.

A few counts support this clonotype. This chain connects TRBV21-1 to TRBJ2-5; the tabulated D call, TRBD2, remains unverified against the DNA. TRBV21-1 corresponds to a pseudogene. The CDR3 spans 17 residues. CDR3 amino acids: CASSKGLVAVDGGTQYF. CDR3 DNA sequence: TGTGCCAGCAGCAAAGGGTTGGTAGCGGTAGACGGTGGGACCCAGTACTTC.

This chain links TRBV2 with TRBJ1-1; the match to TRBD1 covers 9 bases. This CDR3 comprises 12 residues. The germline gives CDR1 SNHLY, CDR2 FYNNEI. V lost 6 bases and J lost 10; bases outside the gene matches: 6. CDR3 DNA: TGTGCCAGCAGGGAGGGACAGGGAAGAGCTTTCTTT. Protein sequence: CASREGQGRAFF. The full variable domain, rest sourced from reference TRBV2 and TRBJ1-1, is EPEVTQTPSHQVTQMGQEVILRCVPISNHLYFYWYRQILGQKVEFLVSFYNNEISEKSEIFDDQFSVERPDGSNFTLKIRSTKLEDSAMYFCASREGQGRAFFGQGTRLTVV.

This clonotype was seen repeatedly, ten times or more. The rearrangement uses TRBV12-3 or TRBV12-4 and TRBJ2-1; either TRBD1 or TRBD2 may supply D (5 bases each). The V end was cut by 4 bases, the J end by 5 bases, with 12 bases between. This CDR3 is built from 14 residues. DNA for the CDR3: TGTGCCAGCAGTTGGGGGATTGGGGACAATGAGCAGTTCTTC. Amino acid sequence: CASSWGIGDNEQFF.

This sequence joins TRBV4-2 and TRBJ2-5; 10 bases map to TRBD1. From germline, CDR1 is LGHNA and CDR2 YNFKEQ. Trimming took 0 bases from V and 4 from J; bases not matched to a gene: 11. There are 18 residues in the CDR3. The CDR3 protein is CASSQDTPSGQGIETQYF. The CDR3 bases are TGTGCCAGCAGCCAAGATACCCCCTCGGGACAGGGGATAGAGACCCAGTACTTC.

Notes on this clonotype: No DNA is shown, since the ends of the CDR3 on it are uncertain; the CDR3 is the one TCRdb lists. This chain links TRBV12-3 or TRBV12-4 with TRBJ2-1; the table calls TRBD1, which could not be checked here. The CDR3 has 16 residues if both end residues are counted. CDR3 protein: CASSSSDRSWGNEQFF.